One sample yielded the 27 T cell receptor beta chains listed below, sequenced in a study. TCRdb recomputed calls from the 5' RACE reads with MiXCR, one row per CDR3 protein. The table has 35,000 to 45,000 distinct CDR3 sequences, about a fifth seen once. Tregs were sorted as CD4+CD25+CD127-/low cells. The material sequenced was Tregs sorted from a lymph node. The origin of the receptors is a female donor with breast cancer.

V is TRBV19 and J is TRBJ2-1, with a weak D call TRBD2 (6 bases). The V end was cut by 5 bases, the J end by 12 bases, with 17 bases between. From germline, CDR1 is LNHDA and CDR2 SQIVND (reference sequence). This CDR3 is built from 13 residues. This CDR3 is CASSSDWGVGQFF. DNA of the CDR3: TGTGCCAGTAGTTCAGATTGGGGGGTGGGGCAGTTCTTC.

This clonotype was observed at least ten times. CDR3 coding DNA: TGCGCCAGCAGCTTTTCCTCAAATTATGAAGGGGAGCAGTTCTTC. Encoded protein: CASSFSSNYEGEQFF. This sequence joins TRBV5-1 and TRBJ2-1; D not resolved. The germline CDR1 and CDR2 sequences are SGHRS and YFSETQ. The V end was cut by 2 bases, the J end by 10 bases, with 19 bases between. There are 15 residues in the CDR3.

This clonotype is termed medium-sized. This chain uses TRBV4-1 with TRBJ2-7, with D hard to call. Trimming left V 0 bases short and J 2 bases short, with 8 bases between. Germline V gene sequence: CDR1 MGHRA, CDR2 YSYEKL. The CDR3 is 14 residues long. CDR3 coding DNA: TGCGCCAGCAGCCAAGACGGGCGCCCCTACGAGCAGTACTTC. Residues: CASSQDGRPYEQYF.

This clonotype was found many times. The chain recombines TRBV5-1 with TRBJ2-3; possible D gene TRBD2, 7 bases. There are 15 residues in the CDR3. The V end was cut by 4 bases, the J end by 2 bases, with 14 bases between. Germline lookup yields CDR1 SGHRS and CDR2 YFSETQ. CDR3 in DNA: TGCGCCAGCAGCCTTCGGGGGGCCGTCACAGATACGCAGTATTTT. Translating gives CASSLRGAVTDTQYF.

The chain employs TRBV5-4 and TRBJ1-2; 7 nucleotides line up with TRBD1. After removal of 0 bases from V and 5 bases from J, the junction contained 4 bases not matched to a gene. Germline V gene lookup returns CDR1 SGHNT and CDR2 YYREEE (reference sequence). The length of the CDR3 is 14 residues. The DNA of the CDR3 is TGTGCCAGCAGCTTGGTAGGACAGGAATATGGCTACACCTTC. Translated: CASSLVGQEYGYTF.

This clonotype was counted many times. V usage is TRBV5-5 and J usage is TRBJ1-1; D uncertain. The CDR3 runs 12 residues. Germline V gene sequence: CDR1 SGHKS, CDR2 YYEKEE (reference sequence). The ends were cut back, 4 bases at V and 8 bases at J, with 12 bases in the middle. CDR3 nucleotides: TGTGCCAGCAGCCCCGAGGAGGCCGAAGCTTTCTTT. Its protein product is CASSPEEAEAFF.

This clonotype was recorded many times. V and J are TRBV12-3 or TRBV12-4 and TRBJ2-3; D ambiguous. V was trimmed by 2 bases and J by 2 bases, leaving 5 bases between them. The CDR3 loop spans 13 amino acids. This chain's CDR3 is CASSLSVTDTQYF. The CDR3 DNA sequence: TGTGCCAGCAGTTTATCAGTCACAGATACGCAGTATTTT.

This clonotype was found a few times. The V call is TRBV28, the J call TRBJ2-5; D is unresolved. This CDR3 region has 13 residues. CDR1 MDHEN and CDR2 SYDVKM come from the germline V gene. Between the trimmed V and J ends, which lost 7 bases and 2 bases, there was a span of 11 bases. The CDR3 region has the DNA TGTGCCAGCACCAAGACTGTACAAGAGACCCAGTACTTC. Encoded protein: CASTKTVQETQYF.

This clonotype showed up many times. The CDR3 nucleotides read TGTGCCAGCAGCGAACTCGATGACCGATACAATGAGCAGTTCTTC. Translated: CASSELDDRYNEQFF. V gene TRBV9 combines with J gene TRBJ2-1; D is unclear. Germline V gene data show CDR1 as SGDLS and CDR2 as YYNGEE. This CDR3 region has 15 residues. The V end was cut by 3 bases, the J end by 4 bases, with 14 bases between.

The V call is TRBV20-1, the J call TRBJ1-5, with a possible D match to TRBD1 (6 bases). V was pared by 5 bases and J by 0 bases, with 11 bases between. CDR1 is DFQATT, CDR2 SNEGSKA, per germline (reference sequence). This CDR3 is built from 14 residues. The CDR3 sequence is CSAGGGGSNQPQHF. The CDR3 DNA sequence: TGCAGTGCTGGGGGGGGCGGTAGCAATCAGCCCCAGCATTTT.

About this clonotype itself: At one end, the junction sequence differs from germline, possibly due to a read error. The chain is built from TRBV18 and TRBJ2-5; TRBD1 is a possible D gene (6 bases). Germline loops: CDR1 KGHSH, CDR2 LQKENI. CDR3 length: 14 residues. The CDR3 sequence is CVSSQYRDQETQYF. The CDR3 nucleotides are TGTGTCAGCTCACAGTACAGGGACCAAGAGACCCAGTACTTC. Together with reference TRBV18 and TRBJ2-5, the CDR3 gives the full variable domain: NAGVMQNPRHLVRRRGQEARLRCSPMKGHSHVYWYRQLPEEGLKFMVYLQKENIIDESGMPKERFSAEFPKEGPSILRIQQVVRGDSAAYFCVSSQYRDQETQYFGPGTRLLVL.

The rearrangement links TRBV5-6 to TRBJ2-5; 10 bases align to TRBD1. The V gene end was trimmed by 4 bases and the J gene end by 4 bases; junction bases not matched to a gene: 13. The V gene's germline CDR1 is SGHDT and CDR2 YYEEEE. The CDR3 is 17 amino acids. CDR3 in amino acids: CASSPYGLDRGGETQYF. DNA of the CDR3: TGTGCCAGCAGCCCGTACGGCCTGGACAGGGGGGGAGAGACCCAGTACTTC. Full variable domain (rest looked up from reference TRBV5-6 and TRBJ2-5): DAGVTQSPTHLIKTRGQQVTLRCSPKSGHDTVSWYQQALGQGPQFIFQYYEEEERQRGNFPDRFSGHQFPNYSSELNVNALLLGDSALYLCASSPYGLDRGGETQYFGPGTRLLVL.

This CDR3 reads CASSLVVGSETQYF. The DNA for the CDR3 is TGCGCCAGCAGCTTGGTGGTTGGGTCAGAGACCCAGTACTTC. The chain couples TRBV5-1 to TRBJ2-5; unclear D gene. V was shortened by 0 bases and J by 4 bases, with 10 bases between the two germline ends. This CDR3 contains 14 residues. CDR1 is SGHRS, CDR2 YFSETQ, per germline.

The rearrangement links TRBV19 to TRBJ2-1; possible D gene TRBD2, 6 bases. Germline values: CDR1 LNHDA, CDR2 SQIVND (reference sequence). The CDR3 is 14 residues long. V shed 8 bases and J shed 6 bases, with 17 bases lying between them. The CDR3 DNA sequence: TGTGCCAGTTCAATAAGCGGGTCGCCCAATGAGCAGTTCTTC. It codes for CASSISGSPNEQFF.

The rearrangement links TRBV20-1 to TRBJ1-1; TRBD1 matches 9 bases. The trim removed 8 bases at V and 10 bases at J, leaving 11 bases unmatched. This CDR3 region has 12 residues. Germline V lookup: CDR1 DFQATT, CDR2 SNEGSKA (reference sequence). The CDR3 here is CSCLRDRATAFF. The CDR3 DNA reads TGCAGTTGCCTCCGGGACAGGGCTACAGCTTTCTTT.

The V gene is TRBV4-1, the J gene TRBJ2-7, with D perhaps matching TRBD2 (6 bases). The germline gives CDR1 MGHRA, CDR2 YSYEKL. Trimming shortened V by 1 base and J by 4 bases, and 17 bases separated the two germline ends. CDR3 length: 16 amino acids. CDR3 region: CASSQGRARGLYEQYF. The CDR3 region has the DNA TGCGCCAGCAGCCAAGGACGGGCGCGGGGTTTGTACGAGCAGTACTTC.

This clonotype was recorded many times. This chain uses TRBV4-1 with TRBJ2-1; D unclear. CDR1 is MGHRA and CDR2 is YSYEKL in the germline V gene. The CDR3 extends over 15 amino acids. Trimming shortened V by 0 bases and J by 4 bases, and 10 bases separated the two germline ends. In DNA, the CDR3 is TGCGCCAGCAGCCAAGATATGGCGATATACAATGAGCAGTTCTTC. It encodes CASSQDMAIYNEQFF.

V and J are TRBV12-3 or TRBV12-4 and TRBJ2-4, with D perhaps TRBD1 (5 bases). V was pared by 3 bases and J by 8 bases, with 8 bases between. There are 12 residues in the CDR3. CDR3: CASSFEGDIQYF. The CDR3 region has the DNA TGTGCCAGCAGTTTCGAAGGGGACATTCAGTACTTC.

This clonotype came up a few times. The chain employs TRBV5-4 and TRBJ1-2, with TRBD1 as a possible D gene (6 bases). V lost 5 bases, J lost 4 bases, and 12 bases lay in between. The CDR3 has 13 amino acids. The germline V gene has CDR1 SGHNT and CDR2 YYREEE (reference sequence). As DNA, the CDR3 is TGTGCCAGCAGTACCACAGGGAGCTATGGCTACACCTTC. This gives the protein CASSTTGSYGYTF.

V usage is TRBV6-5 and J usage is TRBJ1-2; D not certain. The CDR3 runs to 15 residues. Germline lookup yields CDR1 MNHEY and CDR2 SVGAGI. The ends were cut back, 0 bases at V and 8 bases at J, with 16 bases in the middle. CDR3 in amino acids: CASSYSRGSKRGYTF. In DNA, the CDR3 is TGTGCCAGCAGTTACTCGCGGGGTTCTAAGCGAGGCTACACCTTC.

The sample holds a few counts of this clonotype. This chain joins TRBV4-1 and TRBJ2-1; D assignment may be TRBD1 or TRBD2 (5 bases each). V shed 2 bases and J shed 9 bases, with 11 bases lying between them. Germline V gene sequence: CDR1 MGHRA, CDR2 YSYEKL. This CDR3 region has 13 residues. The CDR3: CASSQWGTAEQFF. Here the CDR3 DNA reads TGCGCCAGCAGCCAATGGGGGACCGCTGAGCAGTTCTTC.

This clonotype was counted many times. The rearrangement joins TRBV5-1 to TRBJ1-3; 8 bases line up with TRBD1. Germline V gives CDR1 SGHRS, CDR2 YFSETQ. The CDR3 sequence is 15 residues long. The ends lost 4 bases at V and 4 bases at J; junction bases unmatched: 7. In DNA form, the CDR3 reads TGCGCCAGCAGCCTATGGACAGGGTCAGGAAACACCATATATTTT. It encodes CASSLWTGSGNTIYF. The variable domain in full, completed from reference TRBV5-1 and TRBJ1-3, reads KAGVTQTPRYLIKTRGQQVTLSCSPISGHRSVSWYQQTPGQGLQFLFEYFSETQRNKGNFPGRFSGRQFSNSRSEMNVSTLELGDSALYLCASSLWTGSGNTIYFGEGSWLTVV.

The rearrangement links TRBV6-1 to TRBJ2-3; D remains unclear. Per the germline V gene, CDR1 is MNHNS and CDR2 is SASEGT. Trimming took 4 bases from V and 0 from J, leaving 11 bases between them. CDR3 length: 15 residues. DNA for the CDR3: TGTGCCAGCAGTGCATGGCGAACTAGCACAGATACGCAGTATTTT. Amino acids: CASSAWRTSTDTQYF.

Comment on this clonotype: An end of the junction differs from the germline gene, which may be a read error. The chain has TRBV9 and TRBJ1-1, with 7 nucleotides matching TRBD1. Germline loops: CDR1 SGDLS, CDR2 YYNGEE. The CDR3 is made up of 14 amino acids. The CDR3 DNA reads TGTGTCAGCAGCTCAGGGGGGGGGCGGACTGAAGCTTTCTTT. Protein sequence: CVSSSGGGRTEAFF. The full variable domain, in which reference TRBV9 and TRBJ1-1 provide the parts outside the CDR3, is DSGVTQTPKHLITATGQRVTLRCSPRSGDLSVYWYQQSLDQGLQFLIQYYNGEERAKGNILERFSAQQFPDLHSELNLSSLELGDSALYFCVSSSGGGRTEAFFGQGTRLTVV.

The sample holds a few counts of this clonotype. This chain uses TRBV7-2 with TRBJ2-7, with 7 bases fitting TRBD2. CDR3 size: 15 residues. Germline trimming cut 5 bases from V and 2 bases from J; bases unmatched to any gene: 9. Germline CDR1 SGHTA, CDR2 FQGNSA. CDR3 sequence reads: CASSISPSGAYEQYF. DNA for the CDR3: TGTGCCAGCAGCATTTCCCCTAGCGGAGCCTACGAGCAGTACTTC.

This clonotype came up a few times. The chain combines TRBV27 with TRBJ1-1; no reliable D call. The CDR3 has 13 residues. CDR1 is MNHEY, CDR2 SMNVEV, per germline (reference sequence). V was pared by 1 base and J by 6 bases, with 9 bases between. The CDR3 nucleotides are TGTGCCAGCAGTTTATTGCCCGGCCCTGAAGCTTTCTTT. Encoded protein: CASSLLPGPEAFF.

This clonotype was seen repeatedly, ten times or more. J is TRBJ2-3 and V is TRBV20-1; D assignment may be TRBD1 or TRBD2 (5 bases each). The length of the CDR3 is 16 residues. The V end lost 0 bases, the J end lost 2 bases, and 15 bases lay between the germline ends. CDR1 is DFQATT and CDR2 is SNEGSKA in the germline V gene (reference sequence). CDR3 coding DNA: TGCAGTGCTAGAGACCTGGCACTAGGGGACACAGATACGCAGTATTTT. It yields the protein CSARDLALGDTDTQYF.